Sequencing of this T cell receptor (beta chain) was carried out in a study of cytomegalovirus exposure and HLA in healthy donors. Whole-study results and caveats: Upon later analysis, HLA-associated TCR beta chains proved more clonally expanded than other, equally common chains. Among TCR sequences, most were rare, though some public TCRs appeared in many donors. In a later analysis, TCR beta V- and J-gene trimming was associated with a missense DCLRE1C variant.

The CDR3 runs to 17 residues. Germline CDR1 is SNHLY and CDR2 is FYNNEI. Between the trimmed V and J ends, which lost 4 bases and 3 bases, there was a span of 20 bases. This clone occurred a few times. Its antigen is still unknown. The PCR contained 60 Vbeta and 13 Jbeta primers. Data came from immunoSEQ multiplex PCR; TCRdb stores just in-frame clones and leaves some out. The sample carries about 140,000 clones, approximately 60% recorded once. The chain couples TRBV2 to TRBJ2-3, with D possibly matching TRBD2 (6 bases). The specimen was PBMCs. The source is a human donor in good health. CDR3 sequence reads: CASSARGILGYTDTQYF. The CDR3 DNA reads TGTGCCAGCAGTGCGCGCGGGATCCTCGGGTATACAGATACGCAGTATTTT.